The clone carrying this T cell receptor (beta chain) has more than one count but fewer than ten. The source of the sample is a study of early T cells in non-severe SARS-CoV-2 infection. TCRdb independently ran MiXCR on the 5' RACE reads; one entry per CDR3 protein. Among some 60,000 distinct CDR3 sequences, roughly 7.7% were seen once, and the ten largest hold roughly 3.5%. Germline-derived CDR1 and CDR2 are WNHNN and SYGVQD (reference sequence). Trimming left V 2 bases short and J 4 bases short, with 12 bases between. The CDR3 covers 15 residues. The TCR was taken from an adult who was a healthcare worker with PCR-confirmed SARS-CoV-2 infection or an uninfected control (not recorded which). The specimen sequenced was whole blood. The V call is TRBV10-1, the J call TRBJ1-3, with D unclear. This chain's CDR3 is CASSEPPLGGNTIYF. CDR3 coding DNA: TGCGCCAGCAGTGAGCCTCCTCTTGGGGGAAACACCATATATTTT.